The text below deals with one T cell receptor beta chain. This clonotype was found a few times. Its antigen specificity is not known. Base quality data are lacking; no much larger clone is found one base away. The data belong to a study of blood T cells in healthy people across ages (dated by TCRdb to 2013 to 2016). With respect to the entire study: In model experiments, roughly one uniquely barcoded TCR beta cDNA molecule per two T cells was captured by template switching. To avoid experimental bias, donors of different ages were distributed randomly across sequencing lanes. Four age groups were formed from the donors: young (average approximately 17 years), middle-aged (around 37), aged (more than 55) and long-lived (less than 85). To track age-related changes in TCR beta repertoire diversity, the study relied on deep sequencing normalized with unique cDNA molecular identifiers. Using the same blood draw, the study looked at two additional independent replicas of 1 million unique cDNA reads for two donors, one aged 18 to 29 and the other aged 80 or older. Study-level results and caveats: Estimates of total diversity from one million sequenced T cells were regarded as lower bounds and underestimates. Because profiling used bulk unsorted PBMCs, naive and antigen-experienced compartments could not be compared conclusively. The CMV infection status of donors was not known, potentially confounding age-related changes in expanded clonotypes. Compared with the aged group, the long-lived group had more naive CD4+ T cells, fewer expanded clones and increased TCR diversity, suggesting age selection. As age increased, observed TCR beta diversity per million T cells dropped in a roughly linear way, and a significant reduction was already evident by age roughly 40. A strong correlation was found between observed TCR beta diversity and the percentage of naive T cells measured by flow cytometry.

To prepare the library, 5' RACE was applied. The instrument given in TCRdb is Illumina HiSeq 2500. A second PCR of 7 to 11 cycles was performed with a sample-barcoded 5' primer and a J-beta primer mix. A unique molecular identifier was introduced onto each TCR beta cDNA molecule by a template-switch 5' adaptor carrying 12 random nucleotides. Each sample yielded at least 3 million CDR3-containing paired-end reads. All of the RNA was converted into first-strand cDNA using the Mint cDNA synthesis kit, with a TRBC-specific oligonucleotide serving as the primer. Following uracil-DNA glycosylase treatment, a first 18-cycle PCR with universal primers M1SS and BC2_uni_R was performed on all cDNA. The original methods were these. For normalization, 1 million high-quality reads, each with a distinct molecular identifier, were randomly selected from each sample. Instead of being binned into consensus sequences, reads with shared molecular identifiers were discarded. MiTCR, with a Q25 quality threshold and the strictest error-elimination algorithm, was used for CDR3 identification, clonotype clustering and error correction. Lower-bound total TCR beta diversity was estimated with a nonparametric unseen species model using Euler transformation. Starting from the raw public reads, TCRdb applied fastp trimming at Q25, assembled clones with MiXCR and retained in-frame beta chains. Each CDR3 protein appears once, grouped with its most common genes and DNA. TCRdb, not the authors, supplied the V and J calls. Present in this sample are around 650,000 distinct CDR3 sequences, 35% to 50% of which were seen just once. Approximately 31% of the sample belongs to the ten largest clones.

Including cysteine and phenylalanine, the CDR3 has 17 amino acids. The entry retains the CDR3 DNA only, 51 bases that are in frame from base 1. According to the germline V gene, CDR1 reads MGHDK and CDR2 reads SYGVNS. V is pared back by 3 bases and J by 8 bases, with 20 bases lying between the germline termini. Donors were 40 or so systemically healthy Caucasian individuals from Russia aged roughly 6 to 100 years. Approximately 10 milliliters of peripheral blood were collected from each donor into EDTA-treated Vacutainer tubes. Ficoll-Paque density-gradient centrifugation was used to isolate PBMCs, with at least 7 million per sample. Total RNA, at least 6 micrograms per sample, was extracted from PBMCs with Trizol reagent. The percentages of naive CD45RAhigh/CD27high T cells were determined by flow cytometry on a PBMC aliquot from every donor.

Rearrangement joined TRBV25-1 to TRBJ1-6, and TRBD1 may be the D gene, going by 6 matching bases. The sample was blood. This clonotype was obtained from an elderly man in good health. The CDR3: CASSDKGPRDIYSPLHF. The DNA sequence is given as TGTGCCAGCAGTGATAAGGGGCCCCGGGACATCTATTCACCCCTCCACTTT.